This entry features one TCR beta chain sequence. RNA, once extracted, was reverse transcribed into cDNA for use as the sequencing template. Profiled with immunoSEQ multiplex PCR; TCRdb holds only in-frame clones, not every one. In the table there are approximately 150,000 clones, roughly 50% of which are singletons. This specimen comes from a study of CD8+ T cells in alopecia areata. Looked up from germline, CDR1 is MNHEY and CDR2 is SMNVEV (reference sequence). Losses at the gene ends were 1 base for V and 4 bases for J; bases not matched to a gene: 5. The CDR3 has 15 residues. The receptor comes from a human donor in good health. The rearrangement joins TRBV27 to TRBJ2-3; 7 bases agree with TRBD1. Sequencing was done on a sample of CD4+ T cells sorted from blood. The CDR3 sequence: CASSLFGDRPDTQYF. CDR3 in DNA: TGTGCCAGCAGTTTATTTGGGGACAGACCAGATACGCAGTATTTT.